Listed here are 27 T cell receptor beta chains from one sample, sequenced in a study of CD8 T cells in Susac syndrome. An input of roughly 0.45 to 1 ug of RNA was subjected to reverse transcription using random hexamers. Via MiXCR, TCRdb re-called the immunoSEQ multiplex PCR reads, giving one row per CDR3 protein. The profile shows around 140,000 distinct CDR3 sequences, around 85% of them singletons. The sample comprised CD8+ T cells from PBMCs. The receptors derive from a human donor with multiple sclerosis.

The J gene is TRBJ1-5, the V gene TRBV27; D is unresolved. V lost 5 bases, J lost 2 bases, and 13 bases lay in between. This CDR3 has 15 residues. The germline gives CDR1 MNHEY, CDR2 SMNVEV (reference sequence). The DNA for the CDR3 is TGTGCCAGCAGTCCCGGTGTAGGACGCAATCAGCCCCAGCATTTT. Its translation: CASSPGVGRNQPQHF.

The V gene is TRBV6-2 or TRBV6-3, the J gene TRBJ2-7; maybe TRBD2 (6 bases). CDR3 length: 14 residues. V dropped 4 bases and J dropped 3 bases, with 13 bases sitting between them. Germline V gene lookup returns CDR1 MNHEY and CDR2 SVGEGT. The CDR3 sequence: CASSWGGIDYEQYV. In DNA, the CDR3 is TGTGCCAGCAGTTGGGGCGGGATTGACTACGAGCAGTACGTC.

The chain is built from TRBV20-1 and TRBJ1-1, with TRBD1 matching 10 bases. The CDR3 consists of 16 residues. V shed 0 bases and J 1 base; nucleotides not matched to a gene: 5. CDR1 is DFQATT and CDR2 is SNEGSKA in the germline V gene (reference sequence). Here the CDR3 DNA reads TGCAGTGCTAGAGATATTTGGACAGGGGGGAACACTGAAGCTTTCTTT. This encodes CSARDIWTGGNTEAFF.

This clonotype has a handful of counts. This rearrangement joins TRBV14 to TRBJ2-7, with unresolved D. The V end lost 6 bases, the J end lost 2 bases, and 14 bases lay between the germline ends. From germline, CDR1 is SGHDN and CDR2 FVKESK. The CDR3 is made up of 14 amino acids. The CDR3 DNA reads TGTGCCAGCAGTATGCTTGCGATGGCCTACGAGCAGTACTTC. This gives the protein CASSMLAMAYEQYF. Drawing the rest from reference TRBV14 and TRBJ2-7, the complete variable domain is EAGVTQFPSHSVIEKGQTVTLRCDPISGHDNLYWYRRVMGKEIKFLLHFVKESKQDESGMPNNRFLAERTGGTYSTLKVQPAELEDSGVYFCASSMLAMAYEQYFGPGTRLTVT.

The J gene is TRBJ1-4, the V gene TRBV5-1; D uncertain. The CDR3 is 16 residues long. Trimming removed 0 bases from V and 7 bases from J, with 16 bases in between. Germline V gene lookup returns CDR1 SGHRS and CDR2 YFSETQ. The CDR3, as DNA: TGCGCCAGCAGCTTGGAACTGGTCGGCCCTATTGAAAAACTGTTTTTT. This codes for CASSLELVGPIEKLFF.

This clonotype has only a few counts. Here the CDR3 reads CATSGGPSEAFF. The CDR3 region has the DNA TGTGCCACCTCGGGGGGACCTTCTGAAGCTTTCTTT. This chain connects TRBV12-3 or TRBV12-4 to TRBJ1-1, with D perhaps TRBD1 (5 bases). Trimming removed 10 bases at V and 6 bases at J, with 15 bases between. There are 12 residues in the CDR3.

The CDR3 sequence is CASRPRPGNEKLFF. As DNA, the CDR3 is TGTGCCAGCAGACCCCGACCCGGGAATGAAAAACTGTTTTTT. V and J are TRBV28 and TRBJ1-4, with D unresolved. Germline CDR1 MDHEN, CDR2 SYDVKM. This CDR3 is built from 14 residues. The germline V and J ends were trimmed by 6 bases and 5 bases, with 13 bases remaining between them.

This clonotype was detected only a few times. The V and J genes are TRBV6-5 and TRBJ2-2; D not resolved. The V end was cut by 7 bases, the J end by 7 bases, with 7 bases between. Germline values: CDR1 MNHEY, CDR2 SVGAGI. The CDR3 has 11 amino acids. CDR3 sequence: CASTRDGELFF. For the CDR3, the DNA is TGTGCCAGCACCCGAGACGGGGAGCTGTTTTTT.

The CDR3: CASSLVQGASYEQYF. The CDR3 coding sequence is TGTGCCAGCAGCTTAGTGCAGGGGGCTTCCTACGAGCAGTACTTC. This chain uses TRBV7-9 with TRBJ2-7, with 8 bases fitting TRBD1. This CDR3 contains 15 residues. The V gene's germline CDR1 is SEHNR and CDR2 FQNEAQ (reference sequence). V shed 1 base and J 1 base; nucleotides not matched to a gene: 3.

This chain uses TRBV20-1 with TRBJ2-1; D is unclear. The CDR3 has 11 residues. Deletions cut 6 bases from V and 9 bases from J, with 12 bases between. Germline V CDR1 and CDR2: DFQATT, SNEGSKA (reference sequence). The CDR3 loop reads CSAPASVEQFF. CDR3 nucleotide sequence: TGCAGTGCGCCAGCTAGTGTTGAGCAGTTCTTC.

The V gene is TRBV6-1, the J gene TRBJ2-1, with 7 bases fitting TRBD2. Germline V gene lookup returns CDR1 MNHNS and CDR2 SASEGT. The CDR3 is 15 amino acids. Trimming removed 5 bases from V and 1 base from J; junction bases left unmatched: 5. CDR3 loop: CASSLGEGSYNEQFF. The CDR3 DNA sequence: TGTGCCAGCAGTCTGGGGGAGGGTTCCTACAATGAGCAGTTCTTC.

The chain uses TRBV19 and TRBJ1-5; 10 nucleotides align to TRBD1. Germline assignment: CDR1 LNHDA and CDR2 SQIVND (reference sequence). The V and J ends lost 6 bases and 5 bases, in that order; junction bases with no gene match: 7. This CDR3 has 15 amino acids. The CDR3 is CASRGMTGGDQPQHF. The CDR3 DNA is TGTGCCAGTAGGGGGATGACAGGGGGCGATCAGCCCCAGCATTTT.

The chain is built from TRBV30 and TRBJ2-3, with D hard to call. Between the trimmed V and J ends, which lost 1 base and 2 bases, there was a span of 16 bases. The length of the CDR3 is 16 residues. The germline V gene has CDR1 GTSNPN and CDR2 SVGIG (reference sequence). CDR3: CAWSGLESETTDTQYF. The CDR3 DNA reads TGTGCCTGGAGTGGGCTTGAGTCGGAGACCACAGATACGCAGTATTTT.

The chain joins TRBV28 to TRBJ1-4, with D maybe TRBD1 (5 bases). Germline CDR1 and CDR2: MDHEN and SYDVKM. This CDR3 contains 17 residues. Trimming cost V 3 bases and J 0 bases, with 14 bases left between them. The CDR3 region is CASSLRGSYATNEKLFF. CDR3 bases: TGTGCCAGCAGTTTGAGGGGTTCCTACGCAACTAATGAAAAACTGTTTTTT. Supplemented by reference TRBV28 and TRBJ1-4, the full variable domain reads DVKVTQSSRYLVKRTGEKVFLECVQDMDHENMFWYRQDPGLGLRLIYFSYDVKMKEKGDIPEGYSVSREKKERFSLILESASTNQTSMYLCASSLRGSYATNEKLFFGSGTQLSVL.

The gene calls are TRBV7-9 and TRBJ2-2; no reliable D call. Germline V gene lookup returns CDR1 SEHNR and CDR2 FQNEAQ (reference sequence). V was clipped by 6 bases and J by 0 bases, with 20 bases between them. This CDR3 contains 18 residues. CDR3 region: CASRSLSTAFANTGELFF. CDR3 in DNA: TGTGCCAGCAGGTCCCTAAGTACAGCGTTCGCGAACACCGGGGAGCTGTTTTTT.

This clonotype is a singleton in its sample. The V gene is TRBV19, the J gene TRBJ1-5; 8 nucleotides align to TRBD1. V lost 9 bases to trimming and J lost 0 bases; unmatched junction nucleotides: 10. The CDR3 length is 16 residues. Germline CDR1 LNHDA, CDR2 SQIVND (reference sequence). CDR3 sequence reads: CASQRTGTYSNQPQHF. The CDR3 region has the DNA TGTGCCAGCCAGAGGACAGGGACCTATAGCAATCAGCCCCAGCATTTT.

To note about this clonotype: The junction and the germline gene differ at one end; a read error may be behind it. The chain employs TRBV10-3 and TRBJ2-1; D is unresolved. Germline CDR1 is ENHRY and CDR2 is SYGVKD. The CDR3 spans 12 residues. The CDR3 DNA reads TGTGCCATCAGCGAGTACGCCAATGAGCAGTTCTTC. Residues: CAISEYANEQFF.

The J gene is TRBJ2-7, the V gene TRBV5-1, with 11 bases lining up with TRBD1. Germline CDR1 is SGHRS and CDR2 is YFSETQ. Trimming at V came to 7 bases and at J to 4 bases, leaving 10 bases not matched to a gene. This CDR3 is 15 amino acids long. CDR3 DNA sequence: TGCGCCAGCGGCAGAGGGACAGGGGGTGTGTACGAGCAGTACTTC. This gives the protein CASGRGTGGVYEQYF. The full variable domain, its missing parts supplied by reference TRBV5-1 and TRBJ2-7, is KAGVTQTPRYLIKTRGQQVTLSCSPISGHRSVSWYQQTPGQGLQFLFEYFSETQRNKGNFPGRFSGRQFSNSRSEMNVSTLELGDSALYLCASGRGTGGVYEQYFGPGTRLTVT.

This chain links TRBV20-1 with TRBJ1-6; the match to TRBD1 covers 7 bases. The germline V gene encodes CDR1 DFQATT and CDR2 SNEGSKA (reference sequence). J lost 10 bases, V lost 0 bases, and 9 bases had no gene match. The CDR3 consists of 15 residues. Here the CDR3 reads CSAREVTGSGSPLHF. The CDR3 coding sequence is TGCAGTGCTAGAGAGGTGACAGGGTCTGGGTCACCCCTCCACTTT.

The chain carries TRBV7-8 and TRBJ1-1; D is unresolved. Trimming left V 4 bases short and J 2 bases short, with 5 bases between. The CDR3 is 12 residues long. Germline CDR1 and CDR2: SGHVS and FQNEAQ. For the CDR3, the DNA is TGTGCCAGCAGCTCCCGAAACACTGAAGCTTTCTTT. Its protein product is CASSSRNTEAFF.

This chain links TRBV19 with TRBJ2-1; TRBD1 is a possible D gene (6 bases). This CDR3 region has 15 residues. Germline V gene sequence: CDR1 LNHDA, CDR2 SQIVND (reference sequence). Trimming stripped 5 bases from V and 1 base from J, with 12 bases between. Here the CDR3 reads CASSWRQASYNEQFF. DNA of the CDR3: TGTGCCAGTAGTTGGAGACAGGCGTCCTACAATGAGCAGTTCTTC.

This clonotype showed up just once. In DNA form, the CDR3 reads TGTGCCTGGGACCGGGTTTCGAACACTGAAGCTTTCTTT. Translation: CAWDRVSNTEAFF. The V and J genes are TRBV30 and TRBJ1-1, with D unresolved. Trimming left V 5 bases short and J 1 base short, with 11 bases between. Germline V CDR1 and CDR2: GTSNPN, SVGIG (reference sequence). The CDR3 spans 13 residues.

The chain has TRBV7-6 and TRBJ2-3; 14 bases map to TRBD2. This CDR3 is 16 amino acids long. J lost 6 bases, V lost 5 bases, and 7 bases had no gene match. The germline gives CDR1 SGHVS, CDR2 FNYEAQ. DNA for the CDR3: TGTGCCAGCAGCCCTCGACTAGCGGGAGGGGCCGATACGCAGTATTTT. Translated: CASSPRLAGGADTQYF.

In this sample, this clonotype turned up once. The V gene is TRBV7-9, the J gene TRBJ1-5; 12 bases fit TRBD1. Germline V gives CDR1 SEHNR, CDR2 FQNEAQ (reference sequence). With V trimmed by 5 bases and J by 6 bases, 8 bases remained unmatched. This CDR3 spans 16 amino acids. As DNA, the CDR3 is TGTGCCAGCAGCCCTGGGGACAGGGGGCGAGGTCAGCCCCAGCATTTT. Translated, it gives CASSPGDRGRGQPQHF. Filled out from reference TRBV7-9 and TRBJ1-5, the complete variable domain reads DTGVSQNPRHKITKRGQNVTFRCDPISEHNRLYWYRQTLGQGPEFLTYFQNEAQLEKSRLLSDRFSAERPKGSFSTLEIQRTEQGDSAMYLCASSPGDRGRGQPQHFGDGTRLSIL.

In the case of this clonotype: Sequence at one end of the junction differs from germline and may be a read error. The chain combines TRBV7-7 with TRBJ2-7; 9 bases agree with TRBD1. There are 13 residues in the CDR3. Germline V gene sequence: CDR1 SSHAT, CDR2 FNYEAQ (reference sequence). As DNA, the CDR3 is TGTGCTAGCAGCCCTGGGACAGGGCACGAGCAGTACTTC. Protein product: CASSPGTGHEQYF.

The CDR3 sequence: CASSIGPVGTEAFF. The DNA of the CDR3 is TGTGCCAGTAGTATAGGGCCGGTGGGCACTGAAGCTTTCTTT. The V call is TRBV19, the J call TRBJ1-1, with no clear D. Germline V gene data show CDR1 as LNHDA and CDR2 as SQIVND (reference sequence). V was trimmed by 1 base and J by 4 bases, leaving 10 bases between them. CDR3 length: 14 amino acids.

This rearrangement joins TRBV5-6 to TRBJ2-3; 8 positions match TRBD2. CDR1 SGHDT and CDR2 YYEEEE come from the germline V gene. V shed 5 bases, J shed 2 bases, and the junction held 10 bases outside the gene matches. The CDR3 is 16 amino acids. Here the CDR3 reads CASRPSGGGVTDTQYF. DNA for the CDR3: TGTGCCAGCAGACCCTCGGGAGGGGGAGTCACAGATACGCAGTATTTT.